These 18 T cell receptor beta chains were all obtained from the same sample, sequenced in a study of blood T cell repertoires in COVID-19. This table comes from immunoSEQ multiplex PCR, and its TCRdb copy is limited to in-frame clones, with some not included. Of roughly 210,000 clones listed, about nine tenths were seen once; the top ten hold 7% to 8.5%. Sequencing input: PBMCs or T cells enriched from blood (not recorded which). These receptors were collected from a man in his thirties or forties in a cohort exposed to, infected with or recovered from COVID-19 (not recorded which).

V usage is TRBV13 and J usage is TRBJ2-7; weak D call: TRBD2 (5 bases). Germline V gene sequence: CDR1 PRHDT, CDR2 FYEKMQ (reference sequence). The CDR3 covers 11 residues. Trimming removed 3 bases at V and 5 bases at J, with 5 bases between. The CDR3 is CASSLRDEQYF. The CDR3 DNA sequence: TGTGCCAGCAGCTTGCGGGACGAGCAGTACTTC.

V usage is TRBV28 and J usage is TRBJ1-4; unclear D gene. Germline loops: CDR1 MDHEN, CDR2 SYDVKM. V lost 8 bases to trimming and J lost 3 bases, with 7 bases between them. The CDR3 has 12 amino acids. This CDR3 reads CASRTANEKLFF. The CDR3 DNA reads TGTGCCAGCCGAACAGCTAATGAAAAACTGTTTTTT.

This chain uses TRBV4-2 with TRBJ2-1, with a possible D match to TRBD1 (5 bases). CDR3 size: 14 residues. The germline gives CDR1 LGHNA, CDR2 YNFKEQ. V was pared by 1 base and J by 5 bases, with 9 bases between. In nucleotides, the CDR3 is TGTGCCAGCAGCCAAGGACAGCGCGACAATGAGCAGTTCTTC. Amino acid sequence: CASSQGQRDNEQFF.

The CDR3 nucleotides read TGTGCCATTTTATCCCTGGACAGGGGATCCTACAATGAGCAGTTCTTC. As protein: CAILSLDRGSYNEQFF. The rearrangement uses TRBV10-3 and TRBJ2-1, with 9 bases aligning to TRBD1. Unmatched junction bases numbered 10, after V lost 9 bases and J lost 1 base. In germline, CDR1 is ENHRY, CDR2 SYGVKD. The CDR3 covers 16 residues.

This clone was seen ten or more times. The rearrangement uses TRBV28 and TRBJ1-2, with D perhaps TRBD1 (6 bases). Trimming cost V 3 bases and J 4 bases, with 15 bases left between them. The length of the CDR3 is 15 residues. Per germline, CDR1 MDHEN and CDR2 SYDVKM. Written as DNA, the CDR3 is TGTGCCAGCAGTTTTTTCCAGGGGCTTGTCTATGGCTACACCTTC. Translation: CASSFFQGLVYGYTF.

This chain connects TRBV4-1 to TRBJ1-1; weak D call: TRBD1 (5 bases). The CDR3 has 15 residues. Germline CDR1 reads MGHRA; CDR2 reads YSYEKL. Trimming pared 3 bases from V and 6 bases from J, leaving 17 bases between. CDR3 sequence: CASSHPPEGTPEAFF. The CDR3, as DNA: TGCGCCAGCAGCCATCCTCCGGAGGGGACGCCTGAAGCTTTCTTT.

The chain combines TRBV24-1 with TRBJ1-5; no clear D gene. V was trimmed by 3 bases and J by 7 bases, leaving 15 bases between them. This CDR3 has 15 amino acids. Germline V gene sequence: CDR1 KGHDR, CDR2 SFDVKD. CDR3 DNA: TGTGCCACCAGTGATCCGGAGGCGGGGAGCCAGCCCCAGCATTTT. It encodes CATSDPEAGSQPQHF.

The V call is TRBV5-1, the J call TRBJ2-4; 8 bases fit TRBD1. The CDR3 extends over 14 amino acids. In germline, CDR1 is SGHRS, CDR2 YFSETQ. V was pared by 3 bases and J by 5 bases, with 4 bases of the junction left unmatched. CDR3: CASSSPTGENIQYF. The CDR3 DNA is TGCGCCAGCAGCTCACCGACAGGGGAAAACATTCAGTACTTC.

The V call is TRBV5-1, the J call TRBJ2-2; 7 positions match TRBD2. The CDR3 spans 17 residues. With V trimmed by 0 bases and J by 0 bases, 5 bases remained unmatched. Per germline, CDR1 SGHRS and CDR2 YFSETQ. As DNA, the CDR3 is TGCGCCAGCAGCTTGGGCGGGAGTAGCGCGAACACCGGGGAGCTGTTTTTT. It yields the protein CASSLGGSSANTGELFF.

DNA for the CDR3: TGTGCCAGTAGTATTGGAGGGTGGGAGCCCCAGCATTTT. Encoded protein: CASSIGGWEPQHF. The chain uses TRBV19 and TRBJ1-5; D is undetermined. Trimming took off 3 bases at V and 8 bases at J, with 11 bases between the two ends. The CDR3 length is 13 residues. The germline CDR1 and CDR2 sequences are LNHDA and SQIVND (reference sequence).

The rearrangement joins TRBV7-2 to TRBJ2-2, with 7 positions matching TRBD2. This CDR3 region has 17 residues. V was pared by 4 bases and J by 1 base, with 9 bases of the junction left unmatched. Germline V gene sequence: CDR1 SGHTA, CDR2 FQGNSA. CDR3 DNA: TGTGCCAGCAGCTCCGCTCGGGGCGGGGGGAACACCGGGGAGCTGTTTTTT. This sequence encodes CASSSARGGGNTGELFF.

The genes are TRBV3-1 (or the pseudogene TRBV3-2) and TRBJ2-5; 7 positions agree with TRBD2. The V segment lost 1 base and the J segment 1 base; nucleotides outside the gene matches: 15. This CDR3 has 19 amino acids. Germline V gives CDR1 LGHDT, CDR2 YNNKEL (reference sequence). DNA for the CDR3: TGTGCCAGCAGCCAAGTGACCCCCCGACTAGCTCGGGCCCAAGAGACCCAGTACTTC. As protein: CASSQVTPRLARAQETQYF.

With respect to this clone: Distinct nucleotide sequences in the sample also encode this CDR3. J is TRBJ1-6 and V is TRBV28, with 11 bases aligning to TRBD1. Germline V gene sequence: CDR1 MDHEN, CDR2 SYDVKM. The CDR3 is 14 residues long. The trim removed 5 bases at V and 10 bases at J, leaving 4 bases unmatched. The CDR3 region is CASSPGTGGSPLHF. The CDR3 DNA reads TGTGCCAGCAGTCCTGGGACAGGGGGATCACCCCTCCACTTT.

The chain links TRBV5-1 to TRBJ2-2; 9 nucleotides align to TRBD1. V trimming: 3 bases; J trimming: 1 base; junction bases outside the gene matches: 1. Germline CDR1 reads SGHRS; CDR2 reads YFSETQ. This CDR3 comprises 15 residues. CDR3 DNA sequence: TGCGCCAGCAGCTCGGGACAGGGGAACACCGGGGAGCTGTTTTTT. It yields the protein CASSSGQGNTGELFF.

The chain joins TRBV28 to TRBJ1-5; maybe TRBD1 (6 bases). Germline assignment: CDR1 MDHEN and CDR2 SYDVKM. The CDR3 contains 17 residues. Trimming shortened V by 3 bases and J by 0 bases, and 15 bases separated the two germline ends. CDR3 coding DNA: TGTGCCAGCAGTTTGGGGCAGGGGAGTTATAGCAATCAGCCCCAGCATTTT. Its translation is CASSLGQGSYSNQPQHF.

The rearrangement links TRBV23-1 to TRBJ1-1, with a tentative D call TRBD1 (6 bases). TRBV23-1 is given ORF status, its function remaining uncertain. With 3 bases removed from V and 1 base from J, the gap between germline ends came to 12 bases. The CDR3 extends over 15 amino acids. Here the CDR3 DNA reads TGCGCCAGCAGTCACCACCCGACAGGGAACACTGAAGCTTTCTTT. This translates into CASSHHPTGNTEAFF.

V and J are TRBV5-1 and TRBJ1-2, with 7 bases identical to TRBD1. This CDR3 has 14 amino acids. V dropped 3 bases and J dropped 3; count of bases not matched to a gene: 5. Germline lookup yields CDR1 SGHRS and CDR2 YFSETQ. The CDR3 reads CASSSRQGHYGYTF. CDR3 in DNA: TGCGCCAGCAGCTCACGACAGGGCCACTATGGCTACACCTTC.

This chain uses TRBV12-3 or TRBV12-4 with TRBJ1-1; D is perhaps TRBD1 (6 bases). This CDR3 comprises 13 residues. Trimming removed 6 bases at V and 10 bases at J, with 18 bases between. CDR3 protein: CASSPRQELRAFF. The CDR3 DNA sequence: TGTGCCAGCAGCCCCCGACAGGAGTTAAGAGCTTTCTTT.